The rows below give T cell receptor beta chains drawn from one sample of a study of blood T cells in healthy people across ages. Via MiXCR, TCRdb re-called the 5' RACE reads, giving one row per CDR3 protein. The sample lists roughly 1.9 million distinct CDR3 sequences, about two fifths occurring once. The sequencing sample was made of blood. All receptors derive from a human donor in good health. Both conserved end residues are part of each CDR3. Fields, in order: D gene, clone size, J gene, V gene, CDR3 protein, CDR3 DNA. The D gene is left open where the match is weak. The listing skips clone size in some rows; elsewhere it reads once, few, many or a size class.

-	few	TRBJ2-3	TRBV12-3/TRBV12-4	CASNLAADTQYF	TGTGCCAGCAATCTAGCCGCAGATACGCAGTATTTT
TRBD2	-	TRBJ2-5	TRBV5-1	CASGASLTSGLEMETQYF	TGCGCCAGCGGAGCTAGCCTGACTAGCGGCCTCGAAATGGAGACCCAGTACTTC
-	-	TRBJ2-5	TRBV29-1	CSVVLSSQETQYF	TGCAGCGTTGTTTTGTCTAGCCAAGAGACCCAGTACTTC
-	-	TRBJ1-5	TRBV28	CASSLPRPKQPQHF	TGTGCCAGCAGTTTACCCAGACCCAAGCAGCCCCAGCATTTT
-	once	TRBJ1-2	TRBV7-2	CASSLQGNLNYGYTF	TGTGCCAGCAGCTTACAGGGGAATCTTAACTATGGCTACACCTTC
-	few	TRBJ2-3	TRBV24-1	CATSDPRNLDTQYF	TGTGCCACCAGTGATCCCCGGAATTTAGATACGCAGTATTTT
TRBD2	few	TRBJ2-1	TRBV20-1	CSASSGGPHNEQFF	TGCAGTGCTAGTAGCGGGGGCCCACACAATGAGCAGTTCTTC
-	few	TRBJ1-2	TRBV7-9	CASSPAGGREYGYTF	TGTGCCAGCAGCCCCGCGGGCGGGAGGGAATATGGCTACACCTTC
-	-	TRBJ1-6	TRBV12-3/TRBV12-4	CASSLIDNSPLHF	TGTGCCAGCAGTTTGATCGACAATTCACCCCTCCACTTT
TRBD1	-	TRBJ2-6	TRBV5-1	CASSPGTGGANVLTF	TGCGCCAGCAGCCCAGGGACAGGGGGGGCCAACGTCCTGACTTTC
-	-	TRBJ1-5	TRBV6-1	CASAVPSPNQPQHF	TGTGCCAGCGCCGTCCCCAGCCCTAATCAGCCCCAGCATTTT
-	-	TRBJ2-7	TRBV5-1	CASRRDPEGEQYF	TGCGCCAGCAGACGGGACCCTGAAGGGGAGCAGTACTTC
TRBD2	few	TRBJ2-1	TRBV20-1	CSATGLAGSNEQFF	TGCAGTGCAACCGGACTAGCGGGATCCAATGAGCAGTTCTTC
TRBD2	few	TRBJ2-5	TRBV12-3/TRBV12-4	CASSSGRGTETQYF	TGTGCCAGCAGTTCGGGGCGGGGGACGGAGACCCAGTACTTC
TRBD1	-	TRBJ2-7	TRBV10-3	CATDTGTGTYEQYF	TGTGCCACCGATACCGGGACAGGGACCTACGAGCAGTACTTC
TRBD2	-	TRBJ2-7	TRBV3-1	CASSQEPRLAGGPYEQYF	TGTGCCAGCAGCCAAGAGCCGAGACTAGCGGGGGGGCCCTACGAGCAGTACTTC
TRBD1	few	TRBJ1-2	TRBV9	CASSSSTGTVLNYGYTF	TGTGCCAGCAGCTCGTCCACCGGGACAGTTTTAAACTATGGCTACACCTTC
-	few	TRBJ2-7	TRBV7-2	CASSYFQGYEQYF	TGTGCCAGCTCCTACTTCCAGGGCTACGAGCAGTACTTC
-	few	TRBJ2-5	TRBV12-5	CASGPPQPRTQYF	TGTGCTAGTGGACCTCCCCAACCGAGGACCCAGTACTTC
-	many	TRBJ1-4	TRBV20-1	CSARSDPDEKLFF	TGCAGTGCTAGATCTGATCCTGATGAAAAACTGTTTTTT
-	few	TRBJ1-2	TRBV2	CASRGGRESYTF	TGTGCCAGCAGAGGGGGTCGGGAAAGCTACACCTTC
TRBD1	few	TRBJ1-2	TRBV12-3/TRBV12-4	CASSLAGGIGYTF	TGTGCCAGCAGTTTAGCAGGGGGCATTGGCTACACCTTC
-	-	TRBJ2-1	TRBV29-1	CSGSFGETQFF	TGCAGCGGATCCTTCGGAGAGACCCAGTTCTTC
-	-	TRBJ2-1	TRBV7-2	CASSLDGVISKNIQFF	TGTGCCAGCAGCTTAGACGGTGTGATCTCCAAAAACATTCAGTTCTTC
-	few	TRBJ1-1	TRBV7-3	CASSSGWNTEAFF	TGTGCCAGCAGCTCAGGGTGGAACACTGAAGCTTTCTTT
-	-	TRBJ1-2	TRBV4-2	CASSQGGPVAEGYTF	TGTGCCAGCAGCCAAGGCGGACCGGTTGCCGAGGGCTACACCTTC
TRBD2	-	TRBJ2-1	TRBV9	CASSPRRLAGGNEQFF	TGTGCCAGCAGCCCCAGACGACTAGCGGGGGGAAATGAGCAGTTCTTC
-	few	TRBJ2-3	TRBV29-1	CSATKSGGDTDTQYF	TGCAGCGCAACTAAAAGTGGGGGTGACACAGATACGCAGTATTTT
-	-	TRBJ1-2	TRBV6-5	CASSRIVELRGYTF	TGTGCCAGCAGCCGCATCGTGGAGCTACGGGGCTACACCTTC
-	-	TRBJ2-1	TRBV29-1	CSLGGLDEQFF	TGCAGCCTGGGGGGCCTCGATGAGCAGTTCTTC
TRBD1	-	TRBJ1-1	TRBV6-2/TRBV6-3	CASSSTRQGFFLNTEAFF	TGTGCCAGCAGTTCGACCAGACAGGGATTCTTCCTGAACACTGAAGCTTTCTTT
-	-	TRBJ2-7	TRBV7-8	CASSPNQGVPYEQYF	TGTGCCAGCAGCCCAAATCAGGGTGTGCCGTACGAGCAGTACTTC
-	few	TRBJ2-1	TRBV29-1	CSAIIRGLGYEQFF	TGCAGCGCCATCATCAGGGGTCTCGGCTATGAGCAGTTCTTC
TRBD2	-	TRBJ2-5	TRBV5-1	CASSSFGGKETQYF	TGCGCCAGCAGTTCTTTCGGGGGGAAGGAGACCCAGTACTTC
TRBD1	many	TRBJ2-5	TRBV20-1	CSATGGLETQYF	TGCAGTGCTACAGGGGGATTAGAGACCCAGTACTTC
TRBD2	few	TRBJ2-1	TRBV6-5	CASSYSRVGGGAFNEQFF	TGTGCCAGCAGTTACTCGAGAGTAGGCGGGGGGGCATTCAATGAGCAGTTCTTC
TRBD2	few	TRBJ2-3	TRBV6-2/TRBV6-3	CASSFTSGGTTDTQYF	TGTGCCAGCAGCTTTACCAGCGGGGGGACCACAGATACGCAGTATTTT
-	-	TRBJ2-3	TRBV10-3	CAVKGVVSTDTQYF	TGTGCCGTCAAGGGGGTCGTAAGCACAGATACGCAGTATTTT
TRBD2	-	TRBJ2-3	TRBV5-5	CASSLVGTSGDTQYF	TGTGCCAGCAGCTTGGTCGGGACTAGCGGAGATACGCAGTATTTT
-	-	TRBJ1-6	TRBV6-1	CASSDTGYSPLHF	TGTGCCAGCAGTGATACAGGGTATTCACCCCTCCACTTT
TRBD1	many	TRBJ1-6	TRBV2	CASVYTTGNSPLHF	TGTGCCAGCGTCTATACGACAGGGAATTCACCCCTCCACTTT
-	-	TRBJ2-3	TRBV5-4	CASSLYPGGPPDTQYF	TGTGCCAGCAGCTTATACCCAGGGGGGCCCCCAGATACGCAGTATTTT
-	-	TRBJ2-7	TRBV6-5	CASSYSRGAFYEQYF	TGTGCCAGCAGTTACTCGAGGGGCGCCTTCTACGAGCAGTACTTC
TRBD2	many	TRBJ2-1	TRBV7-2	CASSGTSGTQQFF	TGTGCCAGCAGCGGGACTAGCGGCACCCAGCAGTTCTTC
TRBD1	few	TRBJ2-6	TRBV10-3	CAISYLITGAGANVLTF	TGTGCCATCAGTTATCTTATAACAGGGGCTGGGGCCAACGTCCTGACTTTC
-	few	TRBJ2-3	TRBV7-2	CASSLMDGADTQYF	TGTGCCAGCAGCTTAATGGACGGTGCAGATACGCAGTATTTT
TRBD1	-	TRBJ2-7	TRBV20-1	CSARDRVGTHEQYF	TGCAGTGCTAGGGACAGGGTTGGTACCCACGAGCAGTACTTC
-	-	TRBJ1-2	TRBV29-1	CSAFQGDGYTF	TGCAGCGCCTTCCAGGGAGATGGCTACACCTTC
TRBD1	-	TRBJ2-4	TRBV7-2	CASSSDRGRFHGQYF	TGTGCCAGCAGCTCGGACAGGGGGCGCTTCCATGGGCAGTACTTC
-	-	TRBJ2-7	TRBV15	CATSRDSGIYEQYF	TGTGCCACCAGCAGAGATAGTGGGATATACGAGCAGTACTTC
-	few	TRBJ2-2	TRBV2	CASRLLAGPDTGELFF	TGTGCCAGCAGGCTCCTGGCGGGGCCGGACACCGGGGAGCTGTTTTTT
TRBD2	many	TRBJ2-1	TRBV7-9	CASSLGASGGSSYNEQFF	TGTGCCAGCAGTCTAGGGGCTAGCGGGGGGAGCTCCTACAATGAGCAGTTCTTC
-	many	TRBJ2-7	TRBV21-1	CASKDRTAYEQYF	TGTGCCAGCAAAGATAGAACAGCCTACGAGCAGTACTTC
-	-	TRBJ1-1	TRBV29-1	CSVVGPYEAFF	TGCAGCGTTGTCGGACCATATGAAGCTTTCTTT
-	once	TRBJ1-2	TRBV7-2	CASSLLRFRNYGYTF	TGTGCCAGCAGCTTACTGCGGTTCCGCAACTATGGCTACACCTTC